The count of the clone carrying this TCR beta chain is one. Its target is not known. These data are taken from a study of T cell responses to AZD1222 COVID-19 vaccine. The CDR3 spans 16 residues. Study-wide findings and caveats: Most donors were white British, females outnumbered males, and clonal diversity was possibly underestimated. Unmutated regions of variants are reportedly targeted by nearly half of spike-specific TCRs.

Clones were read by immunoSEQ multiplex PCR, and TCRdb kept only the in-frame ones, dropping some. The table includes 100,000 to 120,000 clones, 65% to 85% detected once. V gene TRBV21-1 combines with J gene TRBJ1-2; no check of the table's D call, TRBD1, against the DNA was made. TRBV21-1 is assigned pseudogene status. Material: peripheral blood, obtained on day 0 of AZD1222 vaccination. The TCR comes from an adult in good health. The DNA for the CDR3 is TGTGCCAGCAGTGACAGGGTGCTCAAAATTAACTATGGCTACACCTTC. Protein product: CASSDRVLKINYGYTF.